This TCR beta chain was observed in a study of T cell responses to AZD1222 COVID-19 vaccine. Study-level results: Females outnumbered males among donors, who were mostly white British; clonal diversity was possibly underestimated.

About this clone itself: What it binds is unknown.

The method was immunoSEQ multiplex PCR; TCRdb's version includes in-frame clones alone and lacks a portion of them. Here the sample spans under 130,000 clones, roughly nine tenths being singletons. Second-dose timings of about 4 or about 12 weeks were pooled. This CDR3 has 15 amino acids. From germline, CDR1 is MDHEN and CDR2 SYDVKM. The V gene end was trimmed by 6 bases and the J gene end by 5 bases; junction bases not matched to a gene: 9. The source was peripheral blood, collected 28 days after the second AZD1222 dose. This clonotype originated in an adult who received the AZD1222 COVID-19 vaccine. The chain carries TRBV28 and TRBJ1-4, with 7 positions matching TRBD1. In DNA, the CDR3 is TGTGCCAGCAGACACATGACAGGGTCGAATGAAAAACTGTTTTTT. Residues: CASRHMTGSNEKLFF.